One sample yielded the 32 T cell receptor beta chains listed below, sequenced in a study of monozygotic twins with inflammatory bowel disease. TCRdb reanalyzed the 5' RACE reads and collapses them to one entry per CDR3 protein, without DNA. The sample includes 150,000 to 200,000 distinct CDR3 sequences. The sequenced sample consisted of blood. These receptors were collected from a human donor with ulcerative colitis or Crohn's disease, or a healthy co-twin of an affected twin (not recorded which).

J is TRBJ2-1 and V is TRBV5-1; TCRdb calls TRBD2, which cannot be checked without DNA. From germline, CDR1 is SGHRS and CDR2 YFSETQ. The length of the CDR3 is 18 residues. The CDR3: CASSFGTSGGVIYNEQFF. The whole variable domain, filled in from reference TRBV5-1 and TRBJ2-1, reads KAGVTQTPRYLIKTRGQQVTLSCSPISGHRSVSWYQQTPGQGLQFLFEYFSETQRNKGNFPGRFSGRQFSNSRSEMNVSTLELGDSALYLCASSFGTSGGVIYNEQFFGPGTRLTVL.

The rearrangement links TRBV11-2 to TRBJ2-5. CDR3 length equals 13 residues. Germline-derived CDR1 and CDR2 are SGHAT and FQNNGV. The CDR3 reads CASSFGVGETQYF.

V and J are TRBV12-3 or TRBV12-4 and TRBJ2-4; absent DNA, TCRdb's TRBD2 call cannot be checked. The CDR3 covers 15 residues. CDR3 region: CASSLSPSGGSIQYF.

CDR3 region: CASGGTGKDTQYF. This chain connects TRBV5-1 to TRBJ2-3; absent DNA, TCRdb's TRBD1 call cannot be checked. The CDR3 sequence is 13 residues long. In germline, CDR1 is SGHRS, CDR2 YFSETQ.

The chain employs TRBV7-2 and TRBJ2-1; absent DNA, TCRdb's TRBD2 call cannot be checked. Germline CDR1 reads SGHTA; CDR2 reads FQGNSA. The CDR3 runs to 15 residues. The CDR3 is CASSLGSGRENEQFF.

This chain uses TRBV7-9 with TRBJ2-4. This CDR3 spans 17 amino acids. Per the germline V gene, CDR1 is SEHNR and CDR2 is FQNEAQ (reference sequence). The CDR3 loop reads CASSLPLAGLAKNIQYF.

The genes are TRBV5-6 and TRBJ2-1; TCRdb outputs TRBD1, but without DNA this stays unchecked. Germline lookup yields CDR1 SGHDT and CDR2 YYEEEE. The CDR3 runs 16 residues. This chain's CDR3 is CASSPPGGSPYNEQFF.

The CDR3 loop is CASSSVMREQFF. The chain recombines TRBV7-6 with TRBJ2-1. The CDR3 is made up of 12 amino acids. Germline lookup yields CDR1 SGHVS and CDR2 FNYEAQ.

This chain uses TRBV4-1 with TRBJ1-1; TCRdb designates TRBD1, a call that cannot be tested without DNA. The CDR3 is 17 residues long. Per the germline V gene, CDR1 is MGHRA and CDR2 is YSYEKL. The CDR3 protein is CASSQDRSLSANTEAFF.

The V gene is TRBV5-1, the J gene TRBJ2-2; the TCRdb call, TRBD1, lacks DNA for checking. This CDR3 is built from 16 residues. Germline-derived CDR1 and CDR2 are SGHRS and YFSETQ. CDR3 sequence reads: CASSLEGAARTGELFF.

The chain uses TRBV5-1 and TRBJ2-7; the TCRdb D gene call, TRBD2, has no DNA to confirm it. Germline V gene sequence: CDR1 SGHRS, CDR2 YFSETQ. The CDR3 extends over 14 amino acids. The CDR3 region is CASSLSSGAYEQYF.

The rearrangement links TRBV7-8 to TRBJ1-1; TCRdb gives TRBD1 as the D gene, but with no DNA this cannot be confirmed. Per germline, CDR1 SGHVS and CDR2 FQNEAQ. The CDR3 loop spans 12 amino acids. CDR3: CASAGRNTEAFF.

V and J are TRBV5-1 and TRBJ2-3; TCRdb's D gene call, TRBD1, goes unchecked for lack of DNA. The CDR3 loop spans 15 amino acids. Per germline, CDR1 SGHRS and CDR2 YFSETQ. The CDR3 region is CASSLSGGSTDTQYF.

This chain joins TRBV15 and TRBJ2-6. Germline loops: CDR1 LNHNV, CDR2 YYDKDF (reference sequence). The CDR3 spans 16 residues. This CDR3 reads CATSREALSGANVLTF.

The CDR3 region is CASSLWTSGIYEQYF. J is TRBJ2-7 and V is TRBV28; TCRdb outputs TRBD2, but without DNA this stays unchecked. The CDR3 runs 15 residues. Germline V gene data show CDR1 as MDHEN and CDR2 as SYDVKM.

The V gene is TRBV7-9, the J gene TRBJ1-1; TCRdb returns TRBD1, unconfirmable since there is no DNA. The CDR3 is 14 residues long. Germline V lookup: CDR1 SEHNR, CDR2 FQNEAQ (reference sequence). The CDR3 here is CASSRTGGMAEAFF.

This chain links TRBV4-3 with TRBJ2-1; the D call of TRBD2 rests on TCRdb alone, since no DNA is present to check it. There are 17 residues in the CDR3. CDR1 is LGHNA, CDR2 YSLEER, per germline. The chain's CDR3 is CASSKGLAGLLDNEQFF.

J is TRBJ2-1 and V is TRBV11-2; the D gene TCRdb calls, TRBD1, cannot be checked with no DNA. The CDR3 consists of 13 residues. The germline V gene has CDR1 SGHAT and CDR2 FQNNGV. Here the CDR3 reads CASSPNRGHEQFF.

V and J are TRBV7-6 and TRBJ1-3. The CDR3 sequence is 15 residues long. Germline lookup yields CDR1 SGHVS and CDR2 FNYEAQ. The CDR3: CASSLSGRSGNTIYF.

V and J are TRBV28 and TRBJ2-1; TCRdb's D call of TRBD1 is untestable without DNA. The CDR3 runs to 14 residues. CDR1 is MDHEN and CDR2 is SYDVKM in the germline V gene. Here the CDR3 reads CASIGTEHYNEQFF. Variable domain in full (rest from reference TRBV28 and TRBJ2-1): DVKVTQSSRYLVKRTGEKVFLECVQDMDHENMFWYRQDPGLGLRLIYFSYDVKMKEKGDIPEGYSVSREKKERFSLILESASTNQTSMYLCASIGTEHYNEQFFGPGTRLTVL.

The genes are TRBV9 and TRBJ2-1; TCRdb picks TRBD2, but there is no DNA to check that call. The CDR3 runs 19 residues. The V gene's germline CDR1 is SGDLS and CDR2 YYNGEE. The chain's CDR3 is CASRDPGLAGSPGNNEQFF.

The rearrangement uses TRBV4-1 and TRBJ2-7; absent DNA, TCRdb's TRBD2 call cannot be checked. The V gene's germline CDR1 is MGHRA and CDR2 YSYEKL. The CDR3 is 16 residues long. The CDR3 sequence is CASSQELAGGSHEQYF.

V gene TRBV6-5 combines with J gene TRBJ1-5; as DNA is missing, the TRBD1 call by TCRdb cannot be tested. The CDR3 runs 15 residues. From germline, CDR1 is MNHEY and CDR2 SVGAGI. This CDR3 is CASSYLTGGGQPQHF.

CDR3 region: CASSFRDDTEAFF. The V call is TRBV5-1, the J call TRBJ1-1; TCRdb lists TRBD1, though no DNA is available to test this call. CDR1 and CDR2 (germline): SGHRS, YFSETQ. The CDR3 extends over 13 amino acids.

The rearrangement uses TRBV5-4 and TRBJ1-2; TCRdb returns TRBD1, unconfirmable since there is no DNA. The CDR3 consists of 15 residues. Germline V gene sequence: CDR1 SGHNT, CDR2 YYREEE (reference sequence). This CDR3 reads CASSPGPTEDYGYTF.

The chain has TRBV5-6 and TRBJ2-2; the D call of TRBD1 rests on TCRdb alone, since no DNA is present to check it. The CDR3 contains 16 residues. Germline V gene lookup returns CDR1 SGHDT and CDR2 YYEEEE. The CDR3 spells CASSLAGETNTGELFF.

This chain joins TRBV29-1 and TRBJ2-6; the TCRdb call, TRBD2, lacks DNA for checking. CDR1 and CDR2 from the germline V gene are SQVTM and ANQGSEA. The length of the CDR3 is 17 residues. The CDR3 is CSVEGGTASSGANVLTF.

V usage is TRBV20-1 and J usage is TRBJ2-5; TCRdb gives TRBD2 as the D gene, but with no DNA this cannot be confirmed. Germline V gives CDR1 DFQATT, CDR2 SNEGSKA (reference sequence). This CDR3 has 14 amino acids. The CDR3 spells CSSGGRDAQETQYF.

The chain has TRBV30 and TRBJ2-1; the TCRdb call, TRBD2, lacks DNA for checking. Germline V gives CDR1 GTSNPN, CDR2 SVGIG (reference sequence). The CDR3 is 15 residues long. The CDR3 reads CAWSGSSFSYNEQFF.

The chain joins TRBV24-1 to TRBJ2-1; TCRdb names TRBD1, which stays unverified in the absence of DNA. Germline V CDR1 and CDR2: KGHDR, SFDVKD. The CDR3 consists of 16 residues. The CDR3 loop is CATSAAGQSSYNEQFF.

This chain joins TRBV20-1 and TRBJ2-1; with no DNA, the TCRdb D assignment of TRBD2 cannot be verified. Germline V gives CDR1 DFQATT, CDR2 SNEGSKA (reference sequence). The CDR3 totals 16 residues. This CDR3 is CSARDSGSPRYNEQFF.

The CDR3 here is CASSIRDRGGNEQFF. The J gene is TRBJ2-1, the V gene TRBV27; the TCRdb D gene call, TRBD1, has no DNA to confirm it. This CDR3 contains 15 residues. The V gene's germline CDR1 is MNHEY and CDR2 SMNVEV (reference sequence).